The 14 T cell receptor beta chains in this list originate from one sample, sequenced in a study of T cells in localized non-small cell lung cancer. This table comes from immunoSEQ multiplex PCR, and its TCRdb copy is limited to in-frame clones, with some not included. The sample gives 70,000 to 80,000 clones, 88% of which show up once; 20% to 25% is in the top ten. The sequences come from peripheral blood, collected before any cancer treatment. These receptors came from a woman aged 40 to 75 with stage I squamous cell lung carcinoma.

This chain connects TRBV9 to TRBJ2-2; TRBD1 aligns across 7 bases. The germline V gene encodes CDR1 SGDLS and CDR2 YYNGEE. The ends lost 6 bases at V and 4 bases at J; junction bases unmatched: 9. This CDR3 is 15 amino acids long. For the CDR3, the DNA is TGTGCCAGCACCAGGGGGACAGACACCACCGGGGAGCTGTTTTTT. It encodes CASTRGTDTTGELFF.

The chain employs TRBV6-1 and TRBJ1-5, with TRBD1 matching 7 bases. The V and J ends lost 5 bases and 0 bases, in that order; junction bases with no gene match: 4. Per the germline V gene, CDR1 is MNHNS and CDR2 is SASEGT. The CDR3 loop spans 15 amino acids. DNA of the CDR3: TGTGCCAGCAGTAGGGACAGCATTAGCAATCAGCCCCAGCATTTT. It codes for CASSRDSISNQPQHF.

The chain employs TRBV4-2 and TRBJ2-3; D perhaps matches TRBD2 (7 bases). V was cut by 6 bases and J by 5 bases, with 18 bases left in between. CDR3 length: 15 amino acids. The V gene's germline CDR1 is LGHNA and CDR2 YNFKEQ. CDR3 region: CASRRAGAPGDTQYF. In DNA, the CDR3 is TGTGCCAGCAGGAGGGCGGGGGCTCCGGGAGATACGCAGTATTTT.

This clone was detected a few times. CDR3: CASSPWTATNEKLFF. CDR3 coding DNA: TGTGCCAGCAGTCCCTGGACAGCAACTAATGAAAAACTGTTTTTT. J is TRBJ1-4 and V is TRBV6-5, with a tentative D call TRBD1 (6 bases). The CDR3 is 15 amino acids. Germline V gene lookup returns CDR1 MNHEY and CDR2 SVGAGI. The V and J ends lost 5 bases and 0 bases respectively, with 10 bases between them.

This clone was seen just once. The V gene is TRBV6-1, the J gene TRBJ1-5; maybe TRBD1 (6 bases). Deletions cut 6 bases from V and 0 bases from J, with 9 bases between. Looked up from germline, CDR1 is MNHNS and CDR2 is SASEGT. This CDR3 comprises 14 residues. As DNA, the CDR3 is TGTGCCAGCAGGGACAGCTATAGCAATCAGCCCCAGCATTTT. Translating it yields CASRDSYSNQPQHF.

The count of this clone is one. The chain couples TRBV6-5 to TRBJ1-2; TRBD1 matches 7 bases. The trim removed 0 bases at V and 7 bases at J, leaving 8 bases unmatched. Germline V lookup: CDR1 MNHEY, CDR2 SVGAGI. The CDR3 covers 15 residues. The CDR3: CASSYSGRGIGGYTF. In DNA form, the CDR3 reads TGTGCCAGCAGTTACTCGGGCAGGGGGATCGGTGGCTACACCTTC.

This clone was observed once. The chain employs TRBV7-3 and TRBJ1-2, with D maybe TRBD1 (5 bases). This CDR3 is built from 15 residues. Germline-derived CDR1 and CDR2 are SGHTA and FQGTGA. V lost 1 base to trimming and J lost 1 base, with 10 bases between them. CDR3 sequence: CASSLIGGSNYGYTF. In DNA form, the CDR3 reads TGTGCCAGCAGCTTAATCGGGGGTAGTAACTATGGCTACACCTTC.

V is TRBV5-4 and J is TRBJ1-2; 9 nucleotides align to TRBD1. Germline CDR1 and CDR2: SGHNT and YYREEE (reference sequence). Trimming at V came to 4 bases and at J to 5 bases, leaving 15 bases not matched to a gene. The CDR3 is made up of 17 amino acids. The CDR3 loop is CASSQLRDRVSGYGYTF. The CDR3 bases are TGTGCCAGCAGCCAACTCCGGGACAGGGTTTCGGGGTATGGCTACACCTTC.

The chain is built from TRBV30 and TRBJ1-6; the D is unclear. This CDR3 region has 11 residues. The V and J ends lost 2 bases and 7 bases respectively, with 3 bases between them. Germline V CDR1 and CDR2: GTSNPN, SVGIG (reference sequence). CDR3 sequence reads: CAWSKNSPLHF. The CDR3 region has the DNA TGTGCCTGGAGTAAGAATTCACCCCTCCACTTT.

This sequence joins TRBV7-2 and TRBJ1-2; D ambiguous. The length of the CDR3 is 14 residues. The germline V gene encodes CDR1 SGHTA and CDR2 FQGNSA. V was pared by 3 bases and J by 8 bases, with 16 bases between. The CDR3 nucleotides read TGTGCCAGCAGCTTGACCGTTGGGATTAGGGGCTACACCTTC. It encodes CASSLTVGIRGYTF.

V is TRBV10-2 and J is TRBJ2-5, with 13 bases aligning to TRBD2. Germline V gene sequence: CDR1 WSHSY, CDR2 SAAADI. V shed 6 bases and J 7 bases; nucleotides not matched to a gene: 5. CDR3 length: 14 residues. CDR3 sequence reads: CASRTSGGFGTQYF. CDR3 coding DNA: TGCGCCAGCAGGACTAGCGGGGGGTTTGGGACCCAGTACTTC.

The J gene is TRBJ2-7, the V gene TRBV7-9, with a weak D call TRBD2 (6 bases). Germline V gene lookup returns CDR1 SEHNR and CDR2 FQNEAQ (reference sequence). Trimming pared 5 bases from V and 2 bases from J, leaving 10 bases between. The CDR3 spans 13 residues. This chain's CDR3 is CASSHSGTYEQYF. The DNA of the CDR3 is TGTGCCAGCAGCCATAGCGGCACCTACGAGCAGTACTTC. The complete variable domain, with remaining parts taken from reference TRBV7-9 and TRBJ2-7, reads DTGVSQNPRHKITKRGQNVTFRCDPISEHNRLYWYRQTLGQGPEFLTYFQNEAQLEKSRLLSDRFSAERPKGSFSTLEIQRTEQGDSAMYLCASSHSGTYEQYFGPGTRLTVT.

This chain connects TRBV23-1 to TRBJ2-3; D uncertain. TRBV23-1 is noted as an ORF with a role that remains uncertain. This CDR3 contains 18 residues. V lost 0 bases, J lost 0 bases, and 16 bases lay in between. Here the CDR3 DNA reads TGCGCCAGCAGTCAATCGGTGACGGCCCACGGGAGCACAGATACGCAGTATTTT. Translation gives CASSQSVTAHGSTDTQYF.

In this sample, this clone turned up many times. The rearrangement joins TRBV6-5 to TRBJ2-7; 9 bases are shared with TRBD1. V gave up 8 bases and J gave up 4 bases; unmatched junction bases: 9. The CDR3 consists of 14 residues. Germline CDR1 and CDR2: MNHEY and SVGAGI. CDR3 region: CASGSGTGIYEQYF. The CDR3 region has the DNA TGTGCCAGCGGATCCGGGACAGGGATATACGAGCAGTACTTC.